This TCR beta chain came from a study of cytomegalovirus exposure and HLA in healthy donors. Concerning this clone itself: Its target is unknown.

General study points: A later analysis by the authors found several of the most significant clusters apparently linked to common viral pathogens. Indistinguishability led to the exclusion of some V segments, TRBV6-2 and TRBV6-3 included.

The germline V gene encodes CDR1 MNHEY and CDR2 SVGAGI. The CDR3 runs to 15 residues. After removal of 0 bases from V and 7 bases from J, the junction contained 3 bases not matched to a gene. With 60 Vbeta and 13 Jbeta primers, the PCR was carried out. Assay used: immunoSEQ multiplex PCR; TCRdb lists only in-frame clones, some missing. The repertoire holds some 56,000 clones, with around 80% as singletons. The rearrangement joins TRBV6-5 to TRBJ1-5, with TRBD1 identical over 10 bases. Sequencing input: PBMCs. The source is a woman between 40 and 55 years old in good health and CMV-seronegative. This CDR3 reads CASSYSGQGGQPQHF. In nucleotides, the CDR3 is TGTGCCAGCAGTTACTCAGGACAGGGGGGCCAGCCCCAGCATTTT.